The T cell receptor (beta chain) described here comes from a study of T-cell memory formation after mild COVID-19. This clonotype has a count of ten or more. Its specificity is unknown. Germline assignment: CDR1 KGHSH and CDR2 LQKENI. The CDR3 length is 14 residues. Trimming cost V 8 bases and J 0 bases; bases outside gene matches: 6. A 5'RACE reaction primed in the constant segment made cDNA libraries of TCR alpha and TCR beta, and these carried sample barcodes and UMIs. TCRdb itself ran the 5' RACE reads through MiXCR, one entry per CDR3 protein. The table lists about 360,000 distinct CDR3 sequences, 10% to 15% of them singletons, with 20% to 25% in the top ten. Whole-study findings and limits: Clones contracting day 15 to 85 were balanced CD4/CD8; later expanders leaned CD4+.

The sample was PBMCs or a T cell subset sorted from them (not recorded which). The clonotype comes from a man younger than 30 who had mild COVID-19 (a few samples of this study predate the infection). Cell type and time point are not known. The J gene is TRBJ1-1, the V gene TRBV18, with 7 bases matching TRBD1. Here the CDR3 reads CASSPGQMNTEAFF. DNA for the CDR3: TGTGCCAGCAGTCCGGGACAGATGAACACTGAAGCTTTCTTT.